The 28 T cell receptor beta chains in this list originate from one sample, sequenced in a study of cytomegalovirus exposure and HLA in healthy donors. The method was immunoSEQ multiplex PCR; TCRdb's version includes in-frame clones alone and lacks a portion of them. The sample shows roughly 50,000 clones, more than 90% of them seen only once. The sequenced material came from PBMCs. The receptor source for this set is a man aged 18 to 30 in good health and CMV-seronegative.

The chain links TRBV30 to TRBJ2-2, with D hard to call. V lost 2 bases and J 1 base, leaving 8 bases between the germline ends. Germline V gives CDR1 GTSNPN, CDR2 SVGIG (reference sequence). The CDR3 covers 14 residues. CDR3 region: CAWSSSRNTGELFF. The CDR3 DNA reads TGTGCCTGGAGTTCTTCTCGGAACACCGGGGAGCTGTTTTTT.

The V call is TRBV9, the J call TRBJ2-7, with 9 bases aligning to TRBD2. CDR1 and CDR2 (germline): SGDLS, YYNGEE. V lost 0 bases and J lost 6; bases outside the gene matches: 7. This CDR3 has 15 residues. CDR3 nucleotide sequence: TGTGCCAGCAGCGTAGGTGGTAGCGGGAGTTCCGAGCAGTACTTC. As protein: CASSVGGSGSSEQYF.

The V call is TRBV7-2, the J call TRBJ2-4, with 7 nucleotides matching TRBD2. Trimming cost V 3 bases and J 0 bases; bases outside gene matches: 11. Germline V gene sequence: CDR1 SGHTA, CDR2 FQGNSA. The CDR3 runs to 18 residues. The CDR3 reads CASSFWASGSLAKNIQYF. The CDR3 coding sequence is TGTGCCAGCAGCTTTTGGGCTAGCGGATCCCTAGCCAAAAACATTCAGTACTTC.

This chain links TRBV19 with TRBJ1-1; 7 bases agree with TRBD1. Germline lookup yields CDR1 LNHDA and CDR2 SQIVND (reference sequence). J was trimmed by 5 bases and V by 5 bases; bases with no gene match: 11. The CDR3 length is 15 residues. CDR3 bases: TGTGCCAGTAGTGCTCGGACAGGATTACGAACTGAAGCTTTCTTT. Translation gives CASSARTGLRTEAFF.

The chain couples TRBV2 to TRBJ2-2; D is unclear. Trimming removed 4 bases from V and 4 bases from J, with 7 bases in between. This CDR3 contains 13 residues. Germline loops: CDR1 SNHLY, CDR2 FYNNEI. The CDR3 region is CASSATGTGELFF. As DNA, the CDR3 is TGTGCCAGCAGTGCCACGGGCACCGGGGAGCTGTTTTTT.

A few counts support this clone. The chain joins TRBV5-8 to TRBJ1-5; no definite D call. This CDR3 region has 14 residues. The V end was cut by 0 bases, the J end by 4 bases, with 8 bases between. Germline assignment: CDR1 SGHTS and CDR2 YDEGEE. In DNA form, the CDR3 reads TGTGCCAGCAGCTTGGGACGGGGAAATCAGCCCCAGCATTTT. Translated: CASSLGRGNQPQHF.

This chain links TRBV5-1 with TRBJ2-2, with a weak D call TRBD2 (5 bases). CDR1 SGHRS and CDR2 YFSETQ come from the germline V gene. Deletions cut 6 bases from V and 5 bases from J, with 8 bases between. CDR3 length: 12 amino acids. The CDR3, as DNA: TGCGCCAGCAAAGAGGGAACCGGGGAGCTGTTTTTT. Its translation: CASKEGTGELFF.

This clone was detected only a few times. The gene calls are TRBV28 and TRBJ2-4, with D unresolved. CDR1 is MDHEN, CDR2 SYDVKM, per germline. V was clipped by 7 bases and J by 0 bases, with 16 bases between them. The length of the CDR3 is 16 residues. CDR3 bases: TGTGCCAGCACCGCTCGCTCCGCGGTAGCCAAAAACATTCAGTACTTC. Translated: CASTARSAVAKNIQYF.

CDR3 sequence: CASSALAGGGYEQYF. The CDR3 DNA reads as TGTGCCAGCAGTGCCTTAGCGGGAGGCGGGTACGAGCAGTACTTC. The J gene is TRBJ2-7, the V gene TRBV6-4; TRBD2 agrees at 10 bases. This CDR3 has 15 residues. Trimming removed 4 bases from V and 4 bases from J; junction bases left unmatched: 7. Per germline, CDR1 MRHNA and CDR2 SNTAGT.

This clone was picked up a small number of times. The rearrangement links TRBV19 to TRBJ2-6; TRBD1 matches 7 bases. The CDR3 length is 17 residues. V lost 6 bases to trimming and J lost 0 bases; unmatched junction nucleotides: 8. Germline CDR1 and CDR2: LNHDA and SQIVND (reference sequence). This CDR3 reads CASSLGQASSGANVLTF. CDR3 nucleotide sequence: TGTGCCAGTAGCCTAGGACAGGCGAGCTCTGGGGCCAACGTCCTGACTTTC. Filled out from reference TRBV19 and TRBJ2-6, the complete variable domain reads DGGITQSPKYLFRKEGQNVTLSCEQNLNHDAMYWYRQDPGQGLRLIYYSQIVNDFQKGDIAEGYSVSREKKESFPLTVTSAQKNPTAFYLCASSLGQASSGANVLTFGAGSRLTVL.

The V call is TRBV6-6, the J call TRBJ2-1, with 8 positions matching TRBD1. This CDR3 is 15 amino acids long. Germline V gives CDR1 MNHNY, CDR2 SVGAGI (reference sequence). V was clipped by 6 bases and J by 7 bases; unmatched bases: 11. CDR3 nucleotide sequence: TGTGCCAGCAGGGAGGACAGGGTCCTTCGGAATGAGCAGTTCTTC. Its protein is CASREDRVLRNEQFF.

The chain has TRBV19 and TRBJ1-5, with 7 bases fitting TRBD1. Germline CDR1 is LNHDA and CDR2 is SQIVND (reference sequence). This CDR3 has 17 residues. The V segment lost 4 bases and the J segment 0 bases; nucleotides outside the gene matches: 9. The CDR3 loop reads CASSTLMRDSSNQPQHF. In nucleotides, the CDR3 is TGTGCCAGTAGTACATTAATGAGGGACAGTAGCAATCAGCCCCAGCATTTT.

The CDR3 sequence is CASSRQGSSGANVLTF. In nucleotides, the CDR3 is TGTGCCAGCAGTCGACAGGGTAGCTCTGGGGCCAACGTCCTGACTTTC. The V gene is TRBV2, the J gene TRBJ2-6; TRBD1 aligns across 7 bases. Germline-derived CDR1 and CDR2 are SNHLY and FYNNEI. Trimming removed 5 bases from V and 0 bases from J; junction bases left unmatched: 4. The CDR3 has 16 residues.

The CDR3 protein is CASSPPARVGTGELFF. The CDR3 nucleotides read TGTGCCAGCTCACCACCGGCCAGGGTGGGAACCGGGGAGCTGTTTTTT. The chain joins TRBV18 to TRBJ2-2; tentatively, D is TRBD1 (5 bases). V was trimmed by 0 bases and J by 5 bases, leaving 13 bases between them. The germline gives CDR1 KGHSH, CDR2 LQKENI. CDR3 length: 16 amino acids. The full variable domain, its missing parts supplied by reference TRBV18 and TRBJ2-2, is NAGVMQNPRHLVRRRGQEARLRCSPMKGHSHVYWYRQLPEEGLKFMVYLQKENIIDESGMPKERFSAEFPKEGPSILRIQQVVRGDSAAYFCASSPPARVGTGELFFGEGSRLTVL.

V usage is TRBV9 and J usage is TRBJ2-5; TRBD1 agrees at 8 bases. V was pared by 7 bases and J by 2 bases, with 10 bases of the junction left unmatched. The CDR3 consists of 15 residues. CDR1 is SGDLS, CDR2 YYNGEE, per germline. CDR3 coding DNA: TGTGCCAGCTCTCCCGGACAGGGCCTACAAGAGACCCAGTACTTC. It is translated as CASSPGQGLQETQYF.

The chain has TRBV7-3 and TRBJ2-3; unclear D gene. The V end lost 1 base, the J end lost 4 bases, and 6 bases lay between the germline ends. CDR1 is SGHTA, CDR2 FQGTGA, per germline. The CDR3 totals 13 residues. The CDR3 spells CASSLRASDTQYF. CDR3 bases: TGTGCCAGCAGCTTAAGGGCGTCAGATACGCAGTATTTT.

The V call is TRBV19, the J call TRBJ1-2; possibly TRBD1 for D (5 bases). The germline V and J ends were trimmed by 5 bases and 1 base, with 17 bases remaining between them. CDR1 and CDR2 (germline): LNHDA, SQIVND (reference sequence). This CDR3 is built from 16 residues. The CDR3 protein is CASSSTTADHNYGYTF. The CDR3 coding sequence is TGTGCCAGTAGTTCTACGACAGCTGATCATAACTATGGCTACACCTTC.

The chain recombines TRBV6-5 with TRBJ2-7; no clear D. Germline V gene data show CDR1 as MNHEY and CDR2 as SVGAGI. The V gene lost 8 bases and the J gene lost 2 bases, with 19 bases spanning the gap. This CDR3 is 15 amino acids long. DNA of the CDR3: TGTGCCAGCTCGCCCCGCCGGAGTTTCACCTACGAGCAGTACTTC. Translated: CASSPRRSFTYEQYF.

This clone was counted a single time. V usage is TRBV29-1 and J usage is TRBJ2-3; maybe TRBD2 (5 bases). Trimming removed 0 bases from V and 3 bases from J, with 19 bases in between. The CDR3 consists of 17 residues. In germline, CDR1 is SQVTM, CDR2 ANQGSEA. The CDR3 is CSVEDGSSSGVTDTQYF. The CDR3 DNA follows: TGCAGCGTTGAAGATGGGTCTAGCAGCGGTGTGACAGATACGCAGTATTTT.

CDR3 nucleotide sequence: TGTGCCAGCAGTGCCCCATCGCGGGGGATTTACAATGAGCAGTTCTTC. It yields the protein CASSAPSRGIYNEQFF. The chain combines TRBV27 with TRBJ2-1; 7 bases are a match to TRBD2. The ends lost 5 bases at V and 4 bases at J; junction bases unmatched: 11. Germline CDR1 MNHEY, CDR2 SMNVEV (reference sequence). The CDR3 is 16 residues long.

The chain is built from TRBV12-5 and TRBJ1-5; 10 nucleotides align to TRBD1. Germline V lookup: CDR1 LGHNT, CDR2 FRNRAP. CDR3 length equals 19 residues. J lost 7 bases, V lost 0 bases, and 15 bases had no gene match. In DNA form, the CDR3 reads TGTGCTAGTGGTTTGGTACTTTTCGTTGGGGACAGGGGTCCACAGCCCCAGCATTTT. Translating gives CASGLVLFVGDRGPQPQHF.

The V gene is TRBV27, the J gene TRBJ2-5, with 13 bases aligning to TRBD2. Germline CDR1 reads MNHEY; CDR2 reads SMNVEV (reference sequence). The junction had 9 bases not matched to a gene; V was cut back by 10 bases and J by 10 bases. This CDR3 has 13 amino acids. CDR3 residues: CATRTSGSFDQYF. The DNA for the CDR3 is TGTGCCACCAGGACTAGCGGGAGTTTCGACCAGTACTTC.

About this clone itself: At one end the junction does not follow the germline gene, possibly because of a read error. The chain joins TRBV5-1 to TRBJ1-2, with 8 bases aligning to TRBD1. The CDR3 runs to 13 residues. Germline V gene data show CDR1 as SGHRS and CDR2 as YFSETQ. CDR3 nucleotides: TGCGCCAGCAGCTTGGGGGACAGGCCTCTTTTGCCCTTC. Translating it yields CASSLGDRPLLPF.

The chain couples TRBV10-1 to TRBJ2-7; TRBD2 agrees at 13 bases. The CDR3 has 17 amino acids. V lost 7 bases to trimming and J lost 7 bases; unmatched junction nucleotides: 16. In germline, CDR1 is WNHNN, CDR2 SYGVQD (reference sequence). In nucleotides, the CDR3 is TGCGCCAGCATCCCGAATACTAGCGGGAGGGCCTCGTGGGAGCAGTACTTC. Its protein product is CASIPNTSGRASWEQYF.

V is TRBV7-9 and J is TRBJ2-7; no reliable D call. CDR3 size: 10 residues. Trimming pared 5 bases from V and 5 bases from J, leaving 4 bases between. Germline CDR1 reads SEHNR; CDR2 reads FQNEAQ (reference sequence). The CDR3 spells CASSADEQYF. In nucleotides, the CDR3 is TGTGCCAGCAGCGCGGACGAGCAGTACTTC.

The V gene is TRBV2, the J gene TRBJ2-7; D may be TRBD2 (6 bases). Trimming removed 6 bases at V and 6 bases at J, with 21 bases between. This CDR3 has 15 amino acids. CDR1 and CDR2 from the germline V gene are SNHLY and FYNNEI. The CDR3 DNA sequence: TGTGCCAGCAGCCCTCCGAGGTCGGAGGGTGGCGAGCAGTACTTC. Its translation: CASSPPRSEGGEQYF.

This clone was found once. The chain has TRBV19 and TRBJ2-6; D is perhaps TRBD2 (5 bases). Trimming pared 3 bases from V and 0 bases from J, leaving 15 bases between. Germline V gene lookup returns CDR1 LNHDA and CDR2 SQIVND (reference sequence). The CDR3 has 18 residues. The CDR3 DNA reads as TGTGCCAGTAGTATGGCAGTCGGAGGAGGCTCTGGGGCCAACGTCCTGACTTTC. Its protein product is CASSMAVGGGSGANVLTF.

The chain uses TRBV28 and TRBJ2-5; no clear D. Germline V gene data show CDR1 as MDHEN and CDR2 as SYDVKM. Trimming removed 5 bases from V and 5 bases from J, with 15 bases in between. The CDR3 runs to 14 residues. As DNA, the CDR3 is TGTGCCAGCAGTCCCCCTGGGCCGATCGAGACCCAGTACTTC. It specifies CASSPPGPIETQYF. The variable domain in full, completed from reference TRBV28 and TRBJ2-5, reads DVKVTQSSRYLVKRTGEKVFLECVQDMDHENMFWYRQDPGLGLRLIYFSYDVKMKEKGDIPEGYSVSREKKERFSLILESASTNQTSMYLCASSPPGPIETQYFGPGTRLLVL.